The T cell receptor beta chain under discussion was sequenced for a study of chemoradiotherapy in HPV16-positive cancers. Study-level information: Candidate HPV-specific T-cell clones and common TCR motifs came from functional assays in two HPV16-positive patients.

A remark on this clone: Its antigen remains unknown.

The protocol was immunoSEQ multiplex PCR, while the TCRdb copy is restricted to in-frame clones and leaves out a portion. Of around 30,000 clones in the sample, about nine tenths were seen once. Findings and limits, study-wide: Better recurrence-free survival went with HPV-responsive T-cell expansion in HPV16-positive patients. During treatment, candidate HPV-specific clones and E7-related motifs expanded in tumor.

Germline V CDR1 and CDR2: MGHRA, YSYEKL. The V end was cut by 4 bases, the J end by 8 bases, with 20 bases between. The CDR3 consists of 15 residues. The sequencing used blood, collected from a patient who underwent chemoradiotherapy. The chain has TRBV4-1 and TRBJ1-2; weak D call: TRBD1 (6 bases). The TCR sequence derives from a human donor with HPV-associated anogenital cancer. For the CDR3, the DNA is TGCGCCAGCAGCCTGGGGGGGGCGAGGTTGGGCGGCTACACCTTC. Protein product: CASSLGGARLGGYTF.